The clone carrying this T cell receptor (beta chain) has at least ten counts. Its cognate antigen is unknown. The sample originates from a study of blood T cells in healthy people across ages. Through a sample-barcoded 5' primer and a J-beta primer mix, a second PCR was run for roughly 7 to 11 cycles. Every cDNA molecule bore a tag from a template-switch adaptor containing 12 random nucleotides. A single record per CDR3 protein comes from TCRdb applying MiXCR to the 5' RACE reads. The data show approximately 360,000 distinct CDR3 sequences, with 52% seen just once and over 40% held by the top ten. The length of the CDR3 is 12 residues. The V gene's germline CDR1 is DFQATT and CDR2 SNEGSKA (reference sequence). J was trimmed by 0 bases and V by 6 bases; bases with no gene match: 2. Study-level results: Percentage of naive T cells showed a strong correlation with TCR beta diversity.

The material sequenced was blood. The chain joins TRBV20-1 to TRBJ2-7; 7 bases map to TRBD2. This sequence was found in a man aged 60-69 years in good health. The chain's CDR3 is CSAWGGSYEQYF. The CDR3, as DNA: TGCAGTGCCTGGGGGGGCTCCTACGAGCAGTACTTC.